This TCR beta chain is drawn from a study of glioma-infiltrating T cells after dendritic cell vaccination. Specified time point: after dendritic cell vaccination, including at tumor progression/relapse. The data were produced by immunoSEQ multiplex PCR, yet TCRdb's version contains in-frame clones alone and is incomplete. Here the sample spans more than 95,000 clones, around 90% being singletons. This CDR3 contains 16 residues. Germline-derived CDR1 and CDR2 are SGHDT and YYEEEE. V lost 0 bases to trimming and J lost 6 bases, with 19 bases between them. The source material was blood, sampled after dendritic cell vaccination. The V gene is TRBV5-6, the J gene TRBJ2-7; D possibly corresponds to TRBD2 (6 bases). The receptor was isolated from a human donor with glioblastoma. DNA of the CDR3: TGTGCCAGCAGCTTGGAATTGGGTTCGGGGGTTTCCGAGCAGTACTTC. It is translated as CASSLELGSGVSEQYF.